Listed here are 25 T cell receptor beta chains from one sample, sequenced in a study of blood T cell repertoires in COVID-19. Generated by immunoSEQ multiplex PCR, the TCRdb table keeps only in-frame clones and is missing some. This table holds 100,000 to 150,000 clones, roughly 70% found once. The specimen was peripheral blood. The origin of the receptors is a human donor with acute or convalescent COVID-19. The donor label of this sample is uncertain.

The rearrangement links TRBV10-1 to TRBJ1-2; tentatively, D is TRBD1 (5 bases). This CDR3 contains 13 residues. Trimming shortened V by 2 bases and J by 1 base, and 5 bases separated the two germline ends. The germline gives CDR1 WNHNN, CDR2 SYGVQD (reference sequence). Written as DNA, the CDR3 is TGCGCCAGCAGTGAGGACAGTAACTATGGCTACACCTTC. It specifies CASSEDSNYGYTF.

The chain couples TRBV5-8 to TRBJ2-7; D perhaps matches TRBD1 (6 bases). Germline V gene lookup returns CDR1 SGHTS and CDR2 YDEGEE. V lost 4 bases to trimming and J lost 3 bases, with 17 bases between them. The CDR3 spans 15 residues. Here the CDR3 reads CASSTGQLTFYEQYV. As DNA, the CDR3 is TGTGCCAGCAGCACCGGACAGCTCACATTCTACGAGCAGTACGTC.

The chain employs TRBV2 and TRBJ2-3; 11 bases match TRBD1. Trimming removed 3 bases from V and 3 bases from J; junction bases left unmatched: 2. The CDR3 is made up of 15 amino acids. Germline CDR1 and CDR2: SNHLY and FYNNEI. The CDR3 DNA reads TGTGCCAGCAGTGAGGACAGGGGGCGGACAGATACGCAGTATTTT. Its translation is CASSEDRGRTDTQYF. Filled out from reference TRBV2 and TRBJ2-3, the complete variable domain reads EPEVTQTPSHQVTQMGQEVILRCVPISNHLYFYWYRQILGQKVEFLVSFYNNEISEKSEIFDDQFSVERPDGSNFTLKIRSTKLEDSAMYFCASSEDRGRTDTQYFGPGTRLTVL.

J is TRBJ2-5 and V is TRBV7-6, with 7 bases that match TRBD2. Germline V CDR1 and CDR2: SGHVS, FNYEAQ. The junction had 5 bases not matched to a gene; V was cut back by 4 bases and J by 3 bases. The CDR3 has 14 residues. This chain's CDR3 is CASSSGTKEETQYF. CDR3 in DNA: TGTGCCAGCAGCTCCGGGACTAAGGAAGAGACCCAGTACTTC.

V is TRBV11-2 and J is TRBJ1-1, with D possibly TRBD1 on 5 matching bases. The CDR3 contains 14 residues. Germline values: CDR1 SGHAT, CDR2 FQNNGV. V gave up 4 bases and J gave up 9 bases, with 18 bases separating them. The CDR3 is CASSSIQPGGKAFF. Written as DNA, the CDR3 is TGTGCCAGCAGCTCCATACAGCCCGGGGGAAAAGCTTTCTTT.

The V and J genes are TRBV7-7 and TRBJ2-1; a possible D gene is TRBD2 (6 bases). Germline assignment: CDR1 SSHAT and CDR2 FNYEAQ (reference sequence). V lost 6 bases and J lost 0, with 21 bases in between. This CDR3 has 18 amino acids. The CDR3 region has the DNA TGTGCCAGCAGTCCCGGGGGTAGCGGACCGAGCTCCTACAATGAGCAGTTCTTC. Translating it yields CASSPGGSGPSSYNEQFF.

V and J are TRBV27 and TRBJ2-3; 8 nucleotides agree with TRBD2. This CDR3 comprises 20 residues. Germline V gene lookup returns CDR1 MNHEY and CDR2 SMNVEV (reference sequence). The ends lost 5 bases at V and 1 base at J; junction bases unmatched: 20. The CDR3 reads CASSPLGMRVAGGRTDTQYF. Written as DNA, the CDR3 is TGTGCCAGCAGTCCCCTCGGGATGCGGGTTGCGGGGGGACGCACAGATACGCAGTATTTT.

The rearrangement joins TRBV6-1 to TRBJ1-6; 8 nucleotides agree with TRBD1. The junction had 10 bases not matched to a gene; V was cut back by 1 base and J by 14 bases. The germline CDR1 and CDR2 sequences are MNHNS and SASEGT. The CDR3 consists of 15 residues. The CDR3 DNA reads TGTGCCAGCAGTGAAGTGGACAGGGTGATTATAACCCTCCACTTT. As protein: CASSEVDRVIITLHF.

The chain joins TRBV20-1 to TRBJ2-5; TRBD1 might be the D (6 bases). The V gene's germline CDR1 is DFQATT and CDR2 SNEGSKA (reference sequence). Trimming removed 3 bases at V and 0 bases at J, with 14 bases between. The CDR3 extends over 15 amino acids. This chain's CDR3 is CSASRQGQYQETQYF. In nucleotides, the CDR3 is TGCAGTGCTAGTAGGCAGGGACAATACCAAGAGACCCAGTACTTC.

This clone was seen ten or more times. The V and J genes are TRBV7-9 and TRBJ2-1; a weak D match, TRBD2 (5 bases). The CDR3 contains 18 residues. Germline CDR1 and CDR2: SEHNR and FQNEAQ (reference sequence). V lost 0 bases and J lost 3, with 18 bases in between. CDR3 nucleotides: TGTGCCAGCAGCTTAGCGTACTTCGGGGAATCAATCTACAATGAGCAGTTCTTC. The encoded protein is CASSLAYFGESIYNEQFF. Full variable domain (remainder filled in from reference TRBV7-9 and TRBJ2-1): DTGVSQNPRHKITKRGQNVTFRCDPISEHNRLYWYRQTLGQGPEFLTYFQNEAQLEKSRLLSDRFSAERPKGSFSTLEIQRTEQGDSAMYLCASSLAYFGESIYNEQFFGPGTRLTVL.

Worth noting for this clone: This same CDR3 is encoded by further DNA sequences in the sample. The J gene is TRBJ1-5, the V gene TRBV2; 9 bases align to TRBD1. Germline CDR1 is SNHLY and CDR2 is FYNNEI. The CDR3 is 14 amino acids. The V segment lost 7 bases and the J segment 1 base; nucleotides outside the gene matches: 2. CDR3 coding DNA: TGTGCCAGCACCGGACAGGGGAGCAATCAGCCCCAGCATTTT. Translation gives CASTGQGSNQPQHF.

The V call is TRBV10-2, the J call TRBJ2-3; possibly TRBD2 for D (5 bases). The CDR3 is 17 residues long. V was clipped by 3 bases and J by 6 bases, with 22 bases between them. Germline loops: CDR1 WSHSY, CDR2 SAAADI. The CDR3 bases are TGCGCCAGCAGTGAAGGGCGGGTGGTGGGCCCGGCGGATACGCAGTATTTT. Its translation is CASSEGRVVGPADTQYF.

The chain couples TRBV29-1 to TRBJ1-2; tentative D call: TRBD1 (5 bases). The V and J ends lost 3 bases and 12 bases respectively, with 14 bases between them. Germline V gene sequence: CDR1 SQVTM, CDR2 ANQGSEA. The CDR3 extends over 11 amino acids. In DNA form, the CDR3 reads TGCAGCGTTGACAGGGCTGGGGATCACACCTTC. Protein sequence: CSVDRAGDHTF.

This clone was counted once. This sequence joins TRBV27 and TRBJ1-2, with TRBD1 identical over 10 bases. Trimming took 2 bases from V and 2 from J; bases not matched to a gene: 5. From germline, CDR1 is MNHEY and CDR2 SMNVEV (reference sequence). This CDR3 contains 16 residues. CDR3 sequence (DNA): TGTGCCAGCAGTTTAAAGGGGACAGGGGCGAACTATGGCTACACCTTC. Translation: CASSLKGTGANYGYTF.

Worth noting for this clone: At one boundary the junction diverges from the germline segment, which might be a read error. The rearrangement joins TRBV24-1 to TRBJ1-2, with a possible D match to TRBD1 (6 bases). CDR1 and CDR2 (germline): KGHDR, SFDVKD. There are 13 residues in the CDR3. The CDR3 DNA reads TGTGCCGCCAGTGGAGGGGGTGACTATGGCTACACCTTC. It translates to CAASGGGDYGYTF.

The rearrangement uses TRBV2 and TRBJ2-1, with 10 bases that match TRBD1. With V trimmed by 8 bases and J by 9 bases, 7 bases remained unmatched. CDR1 is SNHLY, CDR2 FYNNEI, per germline. The CDR3 is 13 amino acids. The CDR3 spells CASGGQGYAEQFF. The CDR3, as DNA: TGTGCCAGCGGGGGACAGGGGTATGCTGAGCAGTTCTTC.

This chain links TRBV2 with TRBJ2-5; the D gene is possibly TRBD2 (5 bases). Germline V gene sequence: CDR1 SNHLY, CDR2 FYNNEI. V was pared by 6 bases and J by 2 bases, with 13 bases between. The length of the CDR3 is 14 residues. CDR3 coding DNA: TGTGCCAGCAGCGTACTAGGGCTACAAGAGACCCAGTACTTC. It specifies CASSVLGLQETQYF.

This chain links TRBV27 with TRBJ2-5, with 8 bases that match TRBD1. Germline V gene lookup returns CDR1 MNHEY and CDR2 SMNVEV (reference sequence). V shed 0 bases, J shed 9 bases, and the junction held 9 bases outside the gene matches. This CDR3 spans 15 amino acids. CDR3 coding DNA: TGTGCCAGCAGTTTATCCCGGGACAGGCCAAGGGCCCAGTACTTC. This sequence encodes CASSLSRDRPRAQYF.

The V call is TRBV30, the J call TRBJ1-1, with 11 bases lining up with TRBD1. The CDR3 loop spans 15 amino acids. V was pared by 3 bases and J by 4 bases, with 7 bases of the junction left unmatched. Germline V gene data show CDR1 as GTSNPN and CDR2 as SVGIG (reference sequence). The DNA for the CDR3 is TGTGCCTGGAGCTCTCACGGGACAGGGGGCACTGAAGCTTTCTTT. Amino acid sequence: CAWSSHGTGGTEAFF.

The V call is TRBV5-1, the J call TRBJ2-5, with 10 nucleotides matching TRBD1. The J segment lost 5 bases and the V segment lost 2 bases, leaving 9 bases of the junction unmatched. In germline, CDR1 is SGHRS, CDR2 YFSETQ. The length of the CDR3 is 16 residues. CDR3 protein: CASSFGQGGFYETQYF. CDR3 in DNA: TGCGCCAGCAGCTTCGGACAGGGGGGATTTTATGAGACCCAGTACTTC.

The chain has TRBV23-1 and TRBJ2-7; TRBD2 is a possible D gene (5 bases). TRBV23-1 is an ORF, and what it does is uncertain. CDR3 length: 16 residues. Trimming stripped 7 bases from V and 3 bases from J, with 22 bases between. CDR3 sequence: CASNLQRTAWGYEQYV. DNA of the CDR3: TGCGCCAGCAATTTACAGAGGACTGCCTGGGGCTACGAGCAGTACGTC.

The rearrangement links TRBV6-5 to TRBJ2-3; tentative D call: TRBD2 (7 bases). Germline V gene sequence: CDR1 MNHEY, CDR2 SVGAGI. CDR3 length: 15 amino acids. The V end was cut by 5 bases, the J end by 4 bases, with 16 bases between. CDR3 nucleotide sequence: TGTGCCAGCAGTCCGGGACAAGCGGGATCAGATACGCAGTATTTT. Protein product: CASSPGQAGSDTQYF.

The chain is built from TRBV3-1 (or the pseudogene TRBV3-2) and TRBJ2-1; D is uncertain. V lost 0 bases to trimming and J lost 7 bases, with 10 bases between them. Germline values: CDR1 LGHDT, CDR2 YNNKEL (reference sequence). The CDR3 spans 14 residues. In nucleotides, the CDR3 is TGTGCCAGCAGCCAAGATTCGCGTCGGAATGAGCAGTTCTTC. Protein product: CASSQDSRRNEQFF.

The CDR3, as DNA: TGTGCCAGCAGTGAATGGGTGGGGCTTAACCAGCCCCAGCATTTT. Translating gives CASSEWVGLNQPQHF. The chain links TRBV6-1 to TRBJ1-5; a possible D gene is TRBD1 (5 bases). Deletions cut 2 bases from V and 7 bases from J, with 15 bases between. Germline values: CDR1 MNHNS, CDR2 SASEGT. This CDR3 spans 15 amino acids.

The V and J genes are TRBV6-1 and TRBJ2-5; D may be TRBD1 (5 bases). The CDR3 runs to 17 residues. Trimming left V 2 bases short and J 3 bases short, with 19 bases between. From germline, CDR1 is MNHNS and CDR2 SASEGT. Here the CDR3 DNA reads TGTGCCAGCAGTGAAAGGGGCGGAACCGCCGCTAAAGAGACCCAGTACTTC. It codes for CASSERGGTAAKETQYF.